In this sample, the clone carrying this T cell receptor beta chain turned up many times. Its antigen is not identified. TCRdb redid the calling of the multiplex PCR reads with MiXCR, one entry per CDR3 protein. This sample has about 46,000 distinct CDR3 sequences, with 23% found just once. The CDR3 totals 15 residues. V was clipped by 2 bases and J by 2 bases, with 11 bases between them. Germline V lookup: CDR1 SGHTA, CDR2 FQGTGA. The sample comes from a study of breast tumors, draining lymph nodes, adjacent tissues. Broader study findings: Data fit most tumor T cells coming from lymph node, expanding in tumor. Tumor TCR diversity was below lymph nodes but above nontumor tissue. That most tumor T cells come from lymph nodes remained unproven. Luminal-like breast cancer showed significantly higher tumor–nontumor repertoire similarity than basal-like.

This clonotype was sampled from a female donor with breast cancer. Some clones in this sample may be carry-over from other donors' samples. Sample: breast tumor tissue. The chain uses TRBV7-3 and TRBJ2-3; possibly TRBD1 for D (6 bases). DNA of the CDR3: TGTGCCAGCAGCTTAGGGGGACACACCACAGATACGCAGTATTTT. Protein sequence: CASSLGGHTTDTQYF.